In its sample, the clone carrying this TCR beta chain is medium-sized. TCRdb re-derived calls from the RT-PCR reads in MiXCR, one entry per CDR3 protein. The table has approximately 1,500 distinct CDR3 sequences, about 10% seen once. Germline V gene sequence: CDR1 SNHLY, CDR2 FYNNEI. There are 15 residues in the CDR3. V was clipped by 7 bases and J by 8 bases; unmatched bases: 10. The sample originates from a study of immune reconstitution after stem cell transplant in scleroderma. Collection took place before or after autologous hematopoietic stem cell transplantation (not recorded which). The TCR originated in a female donor with systemic sclerosis. The chain combines TRBV2 with TRBJ1-6; 8 bases fit TRBD1. The CDR3 DNA reads as TGTGCCAGCACACCGGTGACAGGGGTCTATTCACCCCTCCACTTT. It encodes CASTPVTGVYSPLHF.